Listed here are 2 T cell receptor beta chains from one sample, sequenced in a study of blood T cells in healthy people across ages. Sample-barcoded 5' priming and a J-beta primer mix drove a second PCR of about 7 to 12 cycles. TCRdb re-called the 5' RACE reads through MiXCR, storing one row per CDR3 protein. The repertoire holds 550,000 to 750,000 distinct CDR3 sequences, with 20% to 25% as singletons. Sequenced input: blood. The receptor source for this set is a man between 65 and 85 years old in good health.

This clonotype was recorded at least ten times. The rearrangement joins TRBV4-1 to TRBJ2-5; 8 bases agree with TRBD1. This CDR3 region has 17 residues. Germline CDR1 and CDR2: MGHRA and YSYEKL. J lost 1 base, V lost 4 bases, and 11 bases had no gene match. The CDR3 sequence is CASSPSGQGYFQETQYF. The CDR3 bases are TGCGCCAGCAGCCCCTCCGGACAGGGATACTTCCAAGAGACCCAGTACTTC.

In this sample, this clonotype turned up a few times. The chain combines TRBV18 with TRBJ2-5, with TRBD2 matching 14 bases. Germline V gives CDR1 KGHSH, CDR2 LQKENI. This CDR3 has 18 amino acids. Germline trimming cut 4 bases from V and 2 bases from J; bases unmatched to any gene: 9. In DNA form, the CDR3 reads TGTGCCAGCTCACGGGGACTAGCGGGAGACCGGGAACAAGAGACCCAGTACTTC. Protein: CASSRGLAGDREQETQYF. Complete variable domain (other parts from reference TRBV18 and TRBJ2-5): NAGVMQNPRHLVRRRGQEARLRCSPMKGHSHVYWYRQLPEEGLKFMVYLQKENIIDESGMPKERFSAEFPKEGPSILRIQQVVRGDSAAYFCASSRGLAGDREQETQYFGPGTRLLVL.